This paragraph reports one T cell receptor beta chain. The data derive from a study of blood T cell repertoires in COVID-19. Study information: Sites in the United States, Italy and Spain provided acute and convalescent COVID-19 samples. PBMCs, B-cell-depleted T cells, or T cells were the source of the cDNA or gDNA that made up the material.

In the authors' methods: Reference gene primer amplification gave estimated nucleated cell counts. Generated by immunoSEQ multiplex PCR, the TCRdb table keeps only in-frame clones and is missing some. V and J calls and clone size are as listed in that table; D and trimming were resolved from the DNA. The table lists 50,000 to 70,000 clones, 65% to 85% of them singletons. The CDR3 consists of 16 residues. Germline V gene data show CDR1 as SGHTA and CDR2 as FQGTGA. V shed 4 bases, J shed 5 bases, and the junction held 6 bases outside the gene matches. The sequenced sample consisted of peripheral blood. The chain is built from TRBV7-3 and TRBJ2-5; 14 nucleotides line up with TRBD2. The sequence came from a man between 65 and 85 years old with active COVID-19. The CDR3 loop reads CASSSGLAGVGETQYF. The CDR3 nucleotides read TGTGCCAGCAGCTCGGGACTAGCGGGAGTGGGGGAGACCCAGTACTTC.